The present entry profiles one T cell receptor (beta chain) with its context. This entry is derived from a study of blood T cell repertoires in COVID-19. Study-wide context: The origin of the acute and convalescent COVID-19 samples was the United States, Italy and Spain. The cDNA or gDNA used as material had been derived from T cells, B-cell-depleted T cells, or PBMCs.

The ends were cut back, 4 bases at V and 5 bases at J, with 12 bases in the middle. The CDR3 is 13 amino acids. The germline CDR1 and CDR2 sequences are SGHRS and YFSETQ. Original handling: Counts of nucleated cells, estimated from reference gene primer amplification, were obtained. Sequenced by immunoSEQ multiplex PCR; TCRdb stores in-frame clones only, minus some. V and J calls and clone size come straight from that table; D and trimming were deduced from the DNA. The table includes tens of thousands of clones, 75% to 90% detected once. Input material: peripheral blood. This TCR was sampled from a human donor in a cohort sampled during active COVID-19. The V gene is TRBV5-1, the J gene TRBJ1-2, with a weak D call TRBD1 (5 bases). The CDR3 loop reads CASSPGQGYGYTF. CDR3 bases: TGCGCCAGCAGCCCAGGCCAGGGATATGGCTACACCTTC.